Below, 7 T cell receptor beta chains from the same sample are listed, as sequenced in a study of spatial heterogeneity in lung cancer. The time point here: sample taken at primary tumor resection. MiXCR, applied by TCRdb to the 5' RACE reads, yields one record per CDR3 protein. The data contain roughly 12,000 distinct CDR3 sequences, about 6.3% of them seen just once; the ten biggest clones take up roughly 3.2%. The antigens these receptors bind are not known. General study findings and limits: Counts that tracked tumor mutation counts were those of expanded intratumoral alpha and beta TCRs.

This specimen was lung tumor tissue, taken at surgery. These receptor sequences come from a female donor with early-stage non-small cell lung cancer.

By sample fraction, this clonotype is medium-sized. In nucleotides, the CDR3 is TGTGCCAGCAGCTTAGCGGGGGGAATCGAGACCCAGTACTTC. Its translation is CASSLAGGIETQYF. V is TRBV7-2 and J is TRBJ2-5; possible D gene TRBD2, 6 bases. Deletions cut 0 bases from V and 5 bases from J, with 10 bases between. The CDR3 consists of 14 residues. The germline V gene has CDR1 SGHTA and CDR2 FQGNSA.

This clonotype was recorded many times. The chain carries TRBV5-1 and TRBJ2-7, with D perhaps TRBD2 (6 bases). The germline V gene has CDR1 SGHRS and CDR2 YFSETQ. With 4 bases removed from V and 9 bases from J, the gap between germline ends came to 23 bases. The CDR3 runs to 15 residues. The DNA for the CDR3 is TGCGCCAGCAGCCCTATCCCGGGGGAGCCTCCCGCGCAGTACTTC. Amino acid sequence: CASSPIPGEPPAQYF. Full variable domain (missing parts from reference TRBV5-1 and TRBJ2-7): KAGVTQTPRYLIKTRGQQVTLSCSPISGHRSVSWYQQTPGQGLQFLFEYFSETQRNKGNFPGRFSGRQFSNSRSEMNVSTLELGDSALYLCASSPIPGEPPAQYFGPGTRLTVT.

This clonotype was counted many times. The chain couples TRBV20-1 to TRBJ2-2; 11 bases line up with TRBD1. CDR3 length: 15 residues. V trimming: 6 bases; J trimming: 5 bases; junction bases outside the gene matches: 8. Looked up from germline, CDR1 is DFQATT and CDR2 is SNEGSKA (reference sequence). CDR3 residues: CSAAGQGARTGELFF. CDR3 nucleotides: TGCAGTGCGGCCGGACAGGGGGCGCGAACCGGGGAGCTGTTTTTT.

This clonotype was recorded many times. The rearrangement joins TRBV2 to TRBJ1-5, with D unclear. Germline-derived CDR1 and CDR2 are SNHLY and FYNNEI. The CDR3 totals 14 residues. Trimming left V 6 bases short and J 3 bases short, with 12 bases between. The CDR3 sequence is CASSGPTDNQPQHF. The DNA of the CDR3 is TGTGCCAGCAGCGGACCAACGGACAATCAGCCCCAGCATTTT.

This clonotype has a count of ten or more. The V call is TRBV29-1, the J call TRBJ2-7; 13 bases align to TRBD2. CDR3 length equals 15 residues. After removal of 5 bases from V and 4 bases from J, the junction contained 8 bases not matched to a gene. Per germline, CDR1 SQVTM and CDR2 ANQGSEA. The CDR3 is CSVSGLAGPTYEQYF. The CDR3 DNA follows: TGCAGCGTTTCGGGACTAGCGGGACCTACATACGAGCAGTACTTC.

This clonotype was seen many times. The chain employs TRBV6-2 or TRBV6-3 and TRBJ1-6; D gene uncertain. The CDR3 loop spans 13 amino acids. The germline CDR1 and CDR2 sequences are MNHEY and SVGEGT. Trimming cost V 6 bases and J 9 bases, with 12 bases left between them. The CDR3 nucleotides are TGTGCCAGCAGGATCGAAGGATTTTCACCCCTCCACTTT. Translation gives CASRIEGFSPLHF.

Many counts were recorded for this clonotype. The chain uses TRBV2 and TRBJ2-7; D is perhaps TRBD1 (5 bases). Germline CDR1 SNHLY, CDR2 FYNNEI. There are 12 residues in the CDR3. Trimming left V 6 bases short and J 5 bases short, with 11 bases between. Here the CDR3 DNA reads TGTGCCAGCAGCAGGGCTTGGAACGAGCAGTACTTC. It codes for CASSRAWNEQYF.